This T cell receptor (beta chain) originates from a study of T cell responses to AZD1222 COVID-19 vaccine. The V gene end was trimmed by 2 bases and the J gene end by 4 bases; junction bases not matched to a gene: 8. The CDR3 length is 15 residues. The germline CDR1 and CDR2 sequences are SGHNT and YYREEE (reference sequence). Profiling relied on immunoSEQ multiplex PCR, and the TCRdb table lists in-frame clones only, not all of them. Of 150,000 or so clones listed, 85% to 95% are singletons. This chain links TRBV5-4 with TRBJ1-1; 7 bases agree with TRBD1. The sequence derives from an adult who received the AZD1222 COVID-19 vaccine. The material sequenced was peripheral blood, taken 28 days after the second AZD1222 dose. The chain's CDR3 is CASSFRGGSFTEAFF. The CDR3, as DNA: TGTGCCAGCAGCTTCCGAGGGGGCAGTTTCACTGAAGCTTTCTTT.